This TCR beta chain was observed in a study of a mutant IDH1 vaccine in newly diagnosed glioma. Study-wide context: Among treated patients, around 62% were male and around 40% female, and mean age was 40.4 years.

Trimming stripped 2 bases from V and 3 bases from J, with 8 bases between. This CDR3 is 13 amino acids long. Germline values: CDR1 MNHEY, CDR2 SMNVEV (reference sequence). Method: immunoSEQ multiplex PCR; TCRdb's copy keeps in-frame clones and lacks some. The sample includes tens of thousands of clones, under 90% of them seen just once. Remarks on this clone: Antigen unknown.

Sample time point: baseline, week 1 (first vaccination visit). The sample's treatment: pre-vaccination baseline after standard-of-care therapy. General observations from the study: Pseudoprogression appeared independent of alterations in top peripheral clonotypes.

The sequencing used PBMCs, collected from a glioma patient treated with radiotherapy, temozolomide or both. The chain couples TRBV27 to TRBJ2-7; D is unclear. The TCR originated in a woman between 50 and 59 years old with glioma. The CDR3 region has the DNA TGTGCCAGCAGTTTAGCCGAACGCTACGAGCAGTACTTC. This encodes CASSLAERYEQYF.